The 3 T cell receptor beta chains listed next were all sequenced from one sample in a study of Graves' ophthalmopathy and Graves' hyperthyroidism. Amplified material comprised TCR beta CDR3 regions derived from RNA transcripts. RT-PCR with HTBI primers came first, then second-round multiplex PCR. TCRdb analysed the multiplex PCR reads with MiXCR anew, one entry per CDR3 protein. The sample lists about 600,000 distinct CDR3 sequences; less than 45% were seen once. Sequences were obtained from peripheral blood or thyroid tissue (not recorded which). These TCRs come from an adult man with Graves' hyperthyroidism.

This clonotype was recorded only once. This chain links TRBV29-1 with TRBJ1-3, with 8 positions matching TRBD1. V lost 7 bases, J lost 7 bases, and 3 bases stayed unmatched. Germline values: CDR1 SQVTM, CDR2 ANQGSEA. The CDR3 spans 11 residues. The CDR3 region has the DNA TGCAGCGGAAGGACAGGGAACACCATATATTTT. As protein: CSGRTGNTIYF.

Note on this clonotype: A junction boundary mismatches the germline segment, possibly from a read error. The rearrangement joins TRBV11-2 to TRBJ1-4; TRBD1 aligns across 7 bases. Germline CDR1 and CDR2: SGHAT and FQNNGV. This CDR3 is built from 15 residues. CDR3 sequence reads: CTSSTTYRGNEKLFF. In nucleotides, the CDR3 is TGTACCAGCAGCACCACCTACAGGGGTAATGAAAAACTGTTTTTT. Looking up the rest from reference TRBV11-2 and TRBJ1-4 gives the full variable domain: EAGVAQSPRYKIIEKRQSVAFWCNPISGHATLYWYQQILGQGPKLLIQFQNNGVVDDSQLPKDRFSAERLKGVDSTLKIQPAKLEDSAVYLCTSSTTYRGNEKLFFGSGTQLSVL.

A few counts support this clonotype. CDR3 in amino acids: CSVEWFSADTDTQYF. The CDR3 nucleotides are TGCAGCGTTGAATGGTTTTCGGCAGACACAGATACGCAGTATTTT. The genes are TRBV29-1 and TRBJ2-3; D not certain. Deletions cut 2 bases from V and 2 bases from J, with 14 bases between. Germline CDR1 is SQVTM and CDR2 is ANQGSEA. This CDR3 has 15 amino acids.